One sample yielded the 22 T cell receptor beta chains listed below, sequenced in a study of T cell responses to AZD1222 COVID-19 vaccine. Produced via immunoSEQ multiplex PCR; TCRdb's table is partial and in-frame only. Seen here are some 130,000 clones, under 95% observed once, and the top ten hold 3% to 3.5%. This sample comprised peripheral blood, obtained on day 0 of AZD1222 vaccination. The source of these receptors is an adult in good health.

The chain recombines TRBV5-4 with TRBJ2-5; D is unclear. The V and J ends lost 4 bases and 4 bases respectively, with 14 bases between them. Germline V lookup: CDR1 SGHNT, CDR2 YYREEE (reference sequence). CDR3 length equals 14 residues. The CDR3 DNA is TGTGCCAGCAGCATGGACCAGTTGGGAGAGACCCAGTACTTC. Protein sequence: CASSMDQLGETQYF.

This clone showed up just once. The V gene is TRBV4-1, the J gene TRBJ2-7; maybe TRBD1 (6 bases). Germline-derived CDR1 and CDR2 are MGHRA and YSYEKL. The V end was cut by 2 bases, the J end by 0 bases, with 17 bases between. The CDR3 consists of 17 residues. This chain's CDR3 is CASSQQSSGESSYEQYF. The CDR3 DNA follows: TGCGCCAGCAGCCAACAATCATCAGGGGAAAGCTCCTACGAGCAGTACTTC.

The chain couples TRBV10-3 to TRBJ2-2, with 9 positions matching TRBD1. J gave up 0 bases and V 3 bases, and 8 bases lay outside the gene matches. The CDR3 totals 18 residues. Germline V lookup: CDR1 ENHRY, CDR2 SYGVKD. CDR3: CAISDSDRGTSNTGELFF. In DNA form, the CDR3 reads TGTGCCATCAGTGATAGTGACAGGGGGACATCGAACACCGGGGAGCTGTTTTTT.

The rearrangement links TRBV27 to TRBJ1-3; TRBD1 matches at 10 bases. The germline CDR1 and CDR2 sequences are MNHEY and SMNVEV (reference sequence). The V and J ends lost 5 bases and 4 bases, in that order; junction bases with no gene match: 5. The CDR3 sequence is 15 residues long. Written as DNA, the CDR3 is TGTGCCAGCAGTCTGACAGGGGGCTCAGGAAACACCATATATTTT. It translates to CASSLTGGSGNTIYF.

This chain connects TRBV30 to TRBJ1-1; 8 bases are shared with TRBD1. CDR3 length equals 12 residues. Germline-derived CDR1 and CDR2 are GTSNPN and SVGIG (reference sequence). CDR3 region: CANPGQGAQAFF. The CDR3 DNA follows: TGTGCAAACCCGGGGCAGGGGGCCCAAGCTTTCTTT.

The rearrangement links TRBV28 to TRBJ2-7; D gene ambiguous. The V and J ends lost 2 bases and 0 bases respectively, with 11 bases between them. Germline V gene data show CDR1 as MDHEN and CDR2 as SYDVKM. The length of the CDR3 is 15 residues. CDR3 sequence reads: CASSLRMTYSYEQYF. The CDR3 bases are TGTGCCAGCAGTTTAAGGATGACATACTCCTACGAGCAGTACTTC.

The rearrangement joins TRBV5-4 to TRBJ1-2; D unresolved. The V gene's germline CDR1 is SGHNT and CDR2 YYREEE (reference sequence). CDR3 length: 13 residues. Trimming took 0 bases from V and 1 from J, leaving 4 bases between them. The DNA for the CDR3 is TGTGCCAGCAGCTTGGTAGTTAACTATGGCTACACCTTC. Protein product: CASSLVVNYGYTF.

The sample holds one count of this clone. V gene TRBV12-3 or TRBV12-4 combines with J gene TRBJ1-1, with a tentative D call TRBD1 (5 bases). The CDR3 is 12 amino acids. With 1 base removed from V and 10 bases from J, the gap between germline ends came to 10 bases. Written as DNA, the CDR3 is TGTGCCAGCAGTTTAGTAGGGGATGCAGCTTTCTTT. Translating it yields CASSLVGDAAFF.

Here the CDR3 DNA reads TGTGCCAGCAGTTTATTCCAGTCTAGCAATCAGCCCCAGCATTTT. Translating gives CASSLFQSSNQPQHF. The chain links TRBV27 to TRBJ1-5, with D hard to call. From germline, CDR1 is MNHEY and CDR2 SMNVEV (reference sequence). V dropped 1 base and J dropped 0 bases, with 7 bases sitting between them. This CDR3 has 15 amino acids.

The genes are TRBV9 and TRBJ2-7; D unclear. The CDR3 totals 13 residues. The V gene's germline CDR1 is SGDLS and CDR2 YYNGEE. V was cut by 4 bases and J by 4 bases, with 12 bases left in between. The CDR3 nucleotides are TGTGCCAGCAGCCAAACTGACCAGTACGAGCAGTACTTC. Translated: CASSQTDQYEQYF.

The chain has TRBV5-1 and TRBJ1-2; D unresolved. The CDR3 is 14 residues long. Germline-derived CDR1 and CDR2 are SGHRS and YFSETQ. Trimming took 0 bases from V and 2 from J, leaving 8 bases between them. CDR3 sequence (DNA): TGCGCCAGCAGCTTGGCCCTCAACAACTATGGCTACACCTTC. As protein: CASSLALNNYGYTF.

The chain links TRBV4-3 to TRBJ1-6, with D hard to call. The ends were cut back, 1 base at V and 3 bases at J, with 10 bases in the middle. Germline-derived CDR1 and CDR2 are LGHNA and YSLEER. The CDR3 contains 16 residues. CDR3 loop: CASSQGRAGYNSPLHF. The CDR3 DNA reads TGCGCCAGCAGCCAAGGTCGGGCAGGCTATAATTCACCCCTCCACTTT.

The gene calls are TRBV7-3 and TRBJ1-2; the match to TRBD1 covers 8 bases. CDR3 length: 16 amino acids. The germline gives CDR1 SGHTA, CDR2 FQGTGA. Unmatched junction bases numbered 14, after V lost 5 bases and J lost 6 bases. The CDR3 nucleotides are TGTGCCAGCAGCGTATACAGGGGGAGCCCCCTGGATGGCTACACCTTC. Translating gives CASSVYRGSPLDGYTF.

The chain combines TRBV24-1 with TRBJ1-6; D ambiguous. Germline V gene data show CDR1 as KGHDR and CDR2 as SFDVKD. V dropped 9 bases and J dropped 6 bases, with 17 bases sitting between them. CDR3 length: 15 residues. The chain's CDR3 is CATVRRVHLNSPLHF. CDR3 coding DNA: TGTGCCACCGTACGTAGGGTCCACCTTAATTCACCCCTCCACTTT.

This sequence joins TRBV6-1 and TRBJ2-2; D tentatively reads TRBD1 or TRBD2 (5 bases each). The germline V gene has CDR1 MNHNS and CDR2 SASEGT. V dropped 4 bases and J dropped 5 bases, with 20 bases sitting between them. The CDR3 totals 17 residues. For the CDR3, the DNA is TGTGCCAGCAGTGTGAGGGGAGAGGGCAGGGTTACCGGGGAGCTGTTTTTT. Translation gives CASSVRGEGRVTGELFF.

This clone showed up just once. The chain couples TRBV6-2 or TRBV6-3 to TRBJ1-5, with 9 bases fitting TRBD1. Germline CDR1 is MNHEY and CDR2 is SVGEGT. This CDR3 is built from 15 residues. V was pared by 5 bases and J by 3 bases, with 5 bases of the junction left unmatched. The CDR3: CASSPGTGLNQPQHF. The DNA for the CDR3 is TGTGCCAGCAGTCCCGGGACAGGGCTCAATCAGCCCCAGCATTTT.

This clone was seen a handful of times. The genes are TRBV30 and TRBJ2-2; D gene unclear. Germline V CDR1 and CDR2: GTSNPN, SVGIG (reference sequence). With 3 bases removed from V and 5 bases from J, the gap between germline ends came to 13 bases. This CDR3 region has 14 residues. CDR3 sequence (DNA): TGTGCCTGGAGGGACGCGAGCCGGACCGGGGAGCTGTTTTTT. Protein sequence: CAWRDASRTGELFF.

The count of this clone is one. The gene calls are TRBV30 and TRBJ1-3; maybe TRBD1 (6 bases). This CDR3 has 15 residues. CDR1 and CDR2 from the germline V gene are GTSNPN and SVGIG (reference sequence). Trimming took off 2 bases at V and 4 bases at J, with 15 bases between the two ends. The DNA of the CDR3 is TGTGCCTGGAGTCCACCGTCGGGGACAGGAAACACCATATATTTT. Its translation: CAWSPPSGTGNTIYF.

This chain uses TRBV19 with TRBJ1-3; TRBD1 matches 8 bases. The CDR3 is 15 residues long. The ends lost 6 bases at V and 3 bases at J; junction bases unmatched: 7. The germline CDR1 and CDR2 sequences are LNHDA and SQIVND (reference sequence). The CDR3 loop reads CASSDQGAHGNTIYF. The CDR3 DNA is TGTGCCAGTAGCGACCAGGGGGCTCATGGAAACACCATATATTTT. The full variable domain, its missing parts supplied by reference TRBV19 and TRBJ1-3, is DGGITQSPKYLFRKEGQNVTLSCEQNLNHDAMYWYRQDPGQGLRLIYYSQIVNDFQKGDIAEGYSVSREKKESFPLTVTSAQKNPTAFYLCASSDQGAHGNTIYFGEGSWLTVV.

The V gene is TRBV24-1, the J gene TRBJ2-5, with D unclear. This CDR3 has 16 amino acids. V gave up 12 bases and J gave up 0 bases, with 22 bases separating them. Germline CDR1 KGHDR, CDR2 SFDVKD. For the CDR3, the DNA is TGTGCCGCGAACTTGGGCCCCCTGCCGTACCAAGAGACCCAGTACTTC. This codes for CAANLGPLPYQETQYF.

V is TRBV19 and J is TRBJ1-2; 9 bases align to TRBD1. Germline CDR1 reads LNHDA; CDR2 reads SQIVND (reference sequence). V gave up 2 bases and J gave up 4 bases; unmatched junction bases: 5. CDR3 length equals 15 residues. The CDR3 here is CASSIRDRDLYGYTF. CDR3 sequence (DNA): TGTGCCAGTAGTATAAGGGACAGGGATCTCTATGGCTACACCTTC.

J is TRBJ2-1 and V is TRBV5-1, with 7 bases lining up with TRBD1. The ends lost 4 bases at V and 8 bases at J; junction bases unmatched: 12. CDR1 is SGHRS, CDR2 YFSETQ, per germline. This CDR3 comprises 15 residues. The CDR3 loop is CASSPDRPAIDEQFF. CDR3 DNA: TGCGCCAGCAGCCCGGACAGGCCGGCAATTGATGAGCAGTTCTTC.